These 6 T cell receptor beta chains came from one sample sequenced in a study of T cell changes during pregnancy in multiple sclerosis. Data came from immunoSEQ multiplex PCR; TCRdb stores just in-frame clones and leaves some out. The repertoire holds over 80,000 clones, with 93% as singletons. The sample here was peripheral blood, taken in the third trimester of pregnancy. The source of these receptors is a female donor in good health, enrolled as a control in a pregnancy study.

The chain's CDR3 is CASSQNRAGEQFF. As DNA, the CDR3 is TGTGCCAGCAGCCAAAACAGGGCCGGTGAGCAGTTCTTC. This chain uses TRBV14 with TRBJ2-1; D is possibly TRBD1 (6 bases). CDR1 is SGHDN and CDR2 is FVKESK in the germline V gene. The CDR3 has 13 amino acids. V was clipped by 2 bases and J by 9 bases, with 11 bases between them.

V gene TRBV5-1 combines with J gene TRBJ1-1; D possibly corresponds to TRBD1 (6 bases). The CDR3 has 13 residues. Germline CDR1 is SGHRS and CDR2 is YFSETQ. Deletions cut 7 bases from V and 6 bases from J, with 16 bases between. The CDR3 DNA follows: TGCGCCAGCCAACTACAGGGATACGCTGAAGCTTTCTTT. Protein sequence: CASQLQGYAEAFF.

The rearrangement links TRBV4-2 to TRBJ2-7; 7 bases agree with TRBD2. The CDR3 loop spans 16 amino acids. V trimming: 0 bases; J trimming: 2 bases; junction bases outside the gene matches: 7. Per germline, CDR1 LGHNA and CDR2 YNFKEQ. CDR3 bases: TGTGCCAGCAGCCAAGATGGGGGGGATAGGGCCTACGAGCAGTACTTC. Protein sequence: CASSQDGGDRAYEQYF.

This clone showed up just once. The V call is TRBV4-1, the J call TRBJ2-1, with D tentatively TRBD1 (6 bases). Germline lookup yields CDR1 MGHRA and CDR2 YSYEKL. Trimming took off 3 bases at V and 0 bases at J, with 12 bases between the two ends. CDR3 size: 16 residues. This chain's CDR3 is CASSQLGQASYNEQFF. As DNA, the CDR3 is TGCGCCAGCAGCCAGCTGGGACAAGCCTCCTACAATGAGCAGTTCTTC.

This clone was recorded once. The gene calls are TRBV5-1 and TRBJ2-3; 7 positions agree with TRBD2. The CDR3 covers 16 residues. V shed 0 bases, J shed 1 base, and the junction held 5 bases outside the gene matches. The germline V gene has CDR1 SGHRS and CDR2 YFSETQ. CDR3 amino acids: CASSLGDAGGTDTQYF. In DNA form, the CDR3 reads TGCGCCAGCAGCTTGGGCGATGCGGGAGGCACAGATACGCAGTATTTT.

V and J are TRBV5-1 and TRBJ2-7; D gene uncertain. Deletions cut 9 bases from V and 5 bases from J, with 15 bases between. This CDR3 region has 12 residues. Germline V gene sequence: CDR1 SGHRS, CDR2 YFSETQ. The CDR3 nucleotides read TGCGCCACCCGGTTGGAGCAGAACGAGCAGTACTTC. Translated, it gives CATRLEQNEQYF.